Below are 18 T cell receptor beta chains sequenced from a single sample in a study of blood T cell repertoires in COVID-19. TCRdb's table, derived via immunoSEQ multiplex PCR, lists solely in-frame clones and lacks some. This sample yields a few hundred thousand clones, of which over 75% are seen a single time; 7.5% to 10% belongs to the top ten. What was sequenced was PBMCs or T cells enriched from blood (not recorded which). The receptors originated from a man in his forties who had recovered from COVID-19.

This sequence joins TRBV9 and TRBJ2-3; TRBD2 agrees at 13 bases. CDR1 SGDLS and CDR2 YYNGEE come from the germline V gene. The CDR3 runs 17 residues. Unmatched junction bases numbered 7, after V lost 4 bases and J lost 2 bases. CDR3 residues: CASSLRTSGSSTDTQYF. The CDR3 bases are TGTGCCAGCAGCCTGCGGACTAGCGGGAGTTCCACAGATACGCAGTATTTT.

The chain recombines TRBV18 with TRBJ2-7, with 8 bases aligning to TRBD1. Germline assignment: CDR1 KGHSH and CDR2 LQKENI. This CDR3 is 12 amino acids long. V was clipped by 6 bases and J by 5 bases; unmatched bases: 3. As DNA, the CDR3 is TGTGCCAGCTCGAAGACAGGGGACGAGCAGTACTTC. Translation gives CASSKTGDEQYF.

The chain joins TRBV28 to TRBJ2-1; 10 bases line up with TRBD1. Germline CDR1 reads MDHEN; CDR2 reads SYDVKM. The ends lost 5 bases at V and 0 bases at J; junction bases unmatched: 7. This CDR3 is built from 17 residues. CDR3 nucleotides: TGTGCCAGCAGTATCACCGGGACAGGGGACTCCTACAATGAGCAGTTCTTC. Amino acids: CASSITGTGDSYNEQFF.

The V call is TRBV4-1, the J call TRBJ2-4; weak D call: TRBD2 (6 bases). Trimming shortened V by 0 bases and J by 2 bases, and 14 bases separated the two germline ends. Germline lookup yields CDR1 MGHRA and CDR2 YSYEKL. This CDR3 has 17 residues. Written as DNA, the CDR3 is TGCGCCAGCAGCCAAGACGGAGGGAGCGGGTCCAAAAACATTCAGTACTTC. Translated, it gives CASSQDGGSGSKNIQYF.

The chain combines TRBV10-3 with TRBJ2-1, with TRBD1 identical over 8 bases. Germline trimming cut 5 bases from V and 2 bases from J; bases unmatched to any gene: 8. The CDR3 is made up of 16 amino acids. Germline lookup yields CDR1 ENHRY and CDR2 SYGVKD. For the CDR3, the DNA is TGTGCCATCAGTACGGGACAGGTAGGGGCCTACAATGAGCAGTTCTTC. It is translated as CAISTGQVGAYNEQFF.

The chain has TRBV2 and TRBJ2-5; 9 bases match TRBD2. The length of the CDR3 is 12 residues. The germline CDR1 and CDR2 sequences are SNHLY and FYNNEI. V was clipped by 9 bases and J by 1 base; unmatched bases: 0. The CDR3: CARTSGQETQYF. The CDR3 region has the DNA TGTGCCAGGACTAGCGGCCAAGAGACCCAGTACTTC. Drawing the rest from reference TRBV2 and TRBJ2-5, the complete variable domain is EPEVTQTPSHQVTQMGQEVILRCVPISNHLYFYWYRQILGQKVEFLVSFYNNEISEKSEIFDDQFSVERPDGSNFTLKIRSTKLEDSAMYFCARTSGQETQYFGPGTRLLVL.

The rearrangement uses TRBV6-4 and TRBJ1-2; D is unresolved. CDR3 length: 15 amino acids. The germline CDR1 and CDR2 sequences are MRHNA and SNTAGT. V was trimmed by 5 bases and J by 4 bases, leaving 17 bases between them. Here the CDR3 reads CASSPLSSSGYGYTF. CDR3 bases: TGTGCCAGCAGTCCCCTCAGTAGTTCGGGCTATGGCTACACCTTC.

This clone came up a few times. The genes are TRBV6-4 and TRBJ2-2; D remains ambiguous. V dropped 0 bases and J dropped 7 bases, with 6 bases sitting between them. This CDR3 region has 13 residues. Germline values: CDR1 MRHNA, CDR2 SNTAGT. CDR3 residues: CASSDSASGELFF. The DNA for the CDR3 is TGTGCCAGCAGTGACTCAGCTAGCGGGGAGCTGTTTTTT.

This chain uses TRBV29-1 with TRBJ1-2, with TRBD1 identical over 7 bases. The CDR3 has 14 residues. Germline trimming cut 3 bases from V and 4 bases from J; bases unmatched to any gene: 8. The germline gives CDR1 SQVTM, CDR2 ANQGSEA. CDR3 sequence: CSVEGGQAFYGYTF. In DNA, the CDR3 is TGCAGCGTTGAGGGAGGACAGGCCTTCTATGGCTACACCTTC.

This chain connects TRBV7-8 to TRBJ2-1; 11 nucleotides align to TRBD2. The ends lost 2 bases at V and 2 bases at J; junction bases unmatched: 5. The germline CDR1 and CDR2 sequences are SGHVS and FQNEAQ. The CDR3 runs to 17 residues. CDR3 sequence: CASSLTGLAVTYNEQFF. The CDR3 coding sequence is TGTGCCAGCAGCTTAACGGGACTAGCGGTAACCTACAATGAGCAGTTCTTC.

The genes are TRBV19 and TRBJ1-2, with a possible D match to TRBD1 (6 bases). The V end was cut by 3 bases, the J end by 10 bases, with 12 bases between. CDR3 length: 12 amino acids. Germline CDR1 is LNHDA and CDR2 is SQIVND (reference sequence). CDR3 DNA: TGTGCCAGTAGTATCGGGGGGGGCCACTACACCTTC. Its protein product is CASSIGGGHYTF.

This chain connects TRBV4-2 to TRBJ2-5; TRBD2 aligns across 7 bases. Germline trimming cut 7 bases from V and 5 bases from J; bases unmatched to any gene: 22. Germline lookup yields CDR1 LGHNA and CDR2 YNFKEQ. The length of the CDR3 is 18 residues. DNA of the CDR3: TGTGCCAGCACCCCGGTAAGGTCAGTAGCGGGTGCGGCGGAGACCCAGTACTTC. It is translated as CASTPVRSVAGAAETQYF.

This clone was detected once. The rearrangement uses TRBV9 and TRBJ2-1; tentative D call: TRBD2 (5 bases). Trimming removed 6 bases from V and 0 bases from J, with 10 bases in between. Germline loops: CDR1 SGDLS, CDR2 YYNGEE. The CDR3 runs 14 residues. The CDR3 loop reads CASTGLSSYNEQFF. CDR3 bases: TGTGCCAGCACCGGACTTAGCTCCTACAATGAGCAGTTCTTC.

This chain links TRBV15 with TRBJ1-1, with a weak D call TRBD1 (6 bases). The germline CDR1 and CDR2 sequences are LNHNV and YYDKDF (reference sequence). The V end lost 5 bases, the J end lost 1 base, and 14 bases lay between the germline ends. The CDR3 consists of 15 residues. The CDR3 nucleotides are TGTGCCACCAGCGCGGACAGTCACTGGAACACTGAAGCTTTCTTT. This gives the protein CATSADSHWNTEAFF.

This rearrangement joins TRBV3-1 (or the pseudogene TRBV3-2) to TRBJ1-3, with TRBD1 identical over 8 bases. V shed 4 bases and J 0 bases; nucleotides not matched to a gene: 2. Germline V gene data show CDR1 as LGHDT and CDR2 as YNNKEL (reference sequence). The CDR3 totals 15 residues. In DNA form, the CDR3 reads TGTGCCAGCAGCCTGGACAGGGTCTCTGGAAACACCATATATTTT. This codes for CASSLDRVSGNTIYF.

This clone has only a few counts. The chain couples TRBV5-1 to TRBJ1-1; 8 bases match TRBD1. The CDR3 loop spans 15 amino acids. CDR1 is SGHRS and CDR2 is YFSETQ in the germline V gene. The V segment lost 5 bases and the J segment 1 base; nucleotides outside the gene matches: 7. The CDR3 sequence: CASRLRTGSNTEAFF. CDR3 in DNA: TGCGCCAGCAGACTTCGGACAGGGTCGAACACTGAAGCTTTCTTT.

V gene TRBV5-6 combines with J gene TRBJ1-2; D is unresolved. V gave up 3 bases and J gave up 3 bases, with 6 bases separating them. The CDR3 loop spans 12 amino acids. The germline gives CDR1 SGHDT, CDR2 YYEEEE. The DNA for the CDR3 is TGTGCCAGCAGCTCCCTCGACTATGGCTACACCTTC. It encodes CASSSLDYGYTF.

The rearrangement links TRBV7-9 to TRBJ2-7, with TRBD1 matching over 8 bases. V was clipped by 5 bases and J by 5 bases; unmatched bases: 11. Germline V lookup: CDR1 SEHNR, CDR2 FQNEAQ (reference sequence). This CDR3 has 15 residues. The CDR3 DNA reads as TGTGCCAGCAGCGGATTAATAGGACAGGGCAACGAGCAGTACTTC. Protein sequence: CASSGLIGQGNEQYF. The whole variable domain, filled in from reference TRBV7-9 and TRBJ2-7, reads DTGVSQNPRHKITKRGQNVTFRCDPISEHNRLYWYRQTLGQGPEFLTYFQNEAQLEKSRLLSDRFSAERPKGSFSTLEIQRTEQGDSAMYLCASSGLIGQGNEQYFGPGTRLTVT.